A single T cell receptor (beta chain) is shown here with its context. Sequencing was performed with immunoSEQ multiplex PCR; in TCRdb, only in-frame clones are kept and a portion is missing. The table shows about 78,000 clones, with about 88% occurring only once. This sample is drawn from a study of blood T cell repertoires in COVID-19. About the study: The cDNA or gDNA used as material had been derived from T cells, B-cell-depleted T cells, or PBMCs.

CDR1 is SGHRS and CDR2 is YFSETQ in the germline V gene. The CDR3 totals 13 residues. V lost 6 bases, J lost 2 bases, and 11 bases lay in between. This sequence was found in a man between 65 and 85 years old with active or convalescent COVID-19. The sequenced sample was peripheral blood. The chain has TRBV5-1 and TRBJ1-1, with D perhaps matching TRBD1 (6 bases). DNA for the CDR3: TGCGCCAGCAACCCGACAGGCAACACTGAAGCTTTCTTT. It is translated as CASNPTGNTEAFF.